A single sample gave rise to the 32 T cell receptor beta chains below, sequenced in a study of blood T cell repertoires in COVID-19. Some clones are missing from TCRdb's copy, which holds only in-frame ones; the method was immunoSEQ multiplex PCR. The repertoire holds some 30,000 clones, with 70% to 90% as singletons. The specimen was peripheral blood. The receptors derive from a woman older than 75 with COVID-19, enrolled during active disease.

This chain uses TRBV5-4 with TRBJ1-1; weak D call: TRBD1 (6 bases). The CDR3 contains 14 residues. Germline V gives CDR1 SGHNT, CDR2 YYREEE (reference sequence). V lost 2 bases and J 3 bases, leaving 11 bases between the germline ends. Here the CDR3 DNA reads TGTGCCAGCAGCTTCGCAGGGGCAGACACTGAAGCTTTCTTT. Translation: CASSFAGADTEAFF.

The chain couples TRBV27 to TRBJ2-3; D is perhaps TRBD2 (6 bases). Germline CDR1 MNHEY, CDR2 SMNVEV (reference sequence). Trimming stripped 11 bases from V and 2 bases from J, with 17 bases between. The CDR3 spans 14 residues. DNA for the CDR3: TGTGCCGCGCGGGGACTCCTAATCACAGATACGCAGTATTTT. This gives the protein CAARGLLITDTQYF.

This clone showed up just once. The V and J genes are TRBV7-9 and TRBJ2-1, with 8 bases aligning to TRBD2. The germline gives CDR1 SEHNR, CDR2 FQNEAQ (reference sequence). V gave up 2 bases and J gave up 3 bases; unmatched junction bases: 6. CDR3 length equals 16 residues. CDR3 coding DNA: TGTGCCAGCAGCTTAACCATAGCGGGGAACTACAATGAGCAGTTCTTC. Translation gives CASSLTIAGNYNEQFF.

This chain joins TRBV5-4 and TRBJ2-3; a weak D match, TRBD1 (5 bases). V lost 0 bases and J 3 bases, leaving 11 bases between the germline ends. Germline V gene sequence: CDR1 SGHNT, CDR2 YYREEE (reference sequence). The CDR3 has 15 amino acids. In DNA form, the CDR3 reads TGTGCCAGCAGCTTGGGTGACAGCGAGACAGATACGCAGTATTTT. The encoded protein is CASSLGDSETDTQYF.

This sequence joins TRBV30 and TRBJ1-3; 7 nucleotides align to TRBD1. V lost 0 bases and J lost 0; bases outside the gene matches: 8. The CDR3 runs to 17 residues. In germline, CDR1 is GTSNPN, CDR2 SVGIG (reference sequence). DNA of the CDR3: TGTGCCTGGAGTGTGGACAGGTTACTGGGCTCTGGAAACACCATATATTTT. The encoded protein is CAWSVDRLLGSGNTIYF. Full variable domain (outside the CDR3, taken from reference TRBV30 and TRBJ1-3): SQTIHQWPATLVQPVGSPLSLECTVEGTSNPNLYWYRQAAGRGLQLLFYSVGIGQISSEVPQNLSASRPQDRQFILSSKKLLLSDSGFYLCAWSVDRLLGSGNTIYFGEGSWLTVV.

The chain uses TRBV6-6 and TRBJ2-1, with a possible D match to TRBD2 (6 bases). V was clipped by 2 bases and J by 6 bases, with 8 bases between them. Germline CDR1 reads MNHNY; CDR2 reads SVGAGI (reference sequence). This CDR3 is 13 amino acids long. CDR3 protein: CASSYGGVNEQFF. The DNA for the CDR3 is TGTGCCAGCAGTTACGGAGGGGTCAATGAGCAGTTCTTC.

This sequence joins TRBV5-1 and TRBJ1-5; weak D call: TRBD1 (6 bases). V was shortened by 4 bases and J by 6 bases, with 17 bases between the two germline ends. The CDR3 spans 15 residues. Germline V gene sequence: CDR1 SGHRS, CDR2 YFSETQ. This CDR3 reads CASSPPGQPGQPQHF. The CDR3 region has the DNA TGCGCCAGCAGCCCACCCGGACAGCCGGGTCAGCCCCAGCATTTT.

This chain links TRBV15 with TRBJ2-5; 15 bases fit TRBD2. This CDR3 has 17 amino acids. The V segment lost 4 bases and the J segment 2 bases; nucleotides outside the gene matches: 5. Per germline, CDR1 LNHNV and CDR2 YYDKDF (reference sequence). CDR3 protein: CATSTGLAGGPQETQYF. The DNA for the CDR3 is TGTGCCACCAGCACGGGACTAGCGGGGGGCCCACAAGAGACCCAGTACTTC.

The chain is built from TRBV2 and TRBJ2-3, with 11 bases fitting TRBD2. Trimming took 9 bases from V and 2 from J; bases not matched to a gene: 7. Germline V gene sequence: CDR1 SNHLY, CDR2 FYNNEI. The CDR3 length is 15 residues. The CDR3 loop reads CARGLAGGNTDTQYF. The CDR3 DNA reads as TGTGCCAGAGGATTAGCGGGGGGGAACACAGATACGCAGTATTTT.

The CDR3 DNA reads as TGTGCCAGCATCAATCAGGGGAACACTGAAGCTTTCTTT. Amino acid sequence: CASINQGNTEAFF. The chain recombines TRBV6-5 with TRBJ1-1, with D maybe TRBD1 (5 bases). CDR1 is MNHEY and CDR2 is SVGAGI in the germline V gene. This CDR3 spans 13 amino acids. V was trimmed by 7 bases and J by 1 base, leaving 10 bases between them.

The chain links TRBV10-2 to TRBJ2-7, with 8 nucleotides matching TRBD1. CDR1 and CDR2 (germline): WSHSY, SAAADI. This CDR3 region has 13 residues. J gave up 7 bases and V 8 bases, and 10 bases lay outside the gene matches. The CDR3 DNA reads TGCGCCAGCGGAGACAGGGGAGGACCAGAGCAGTACTTC. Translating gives CASGDRGGPEQYF.

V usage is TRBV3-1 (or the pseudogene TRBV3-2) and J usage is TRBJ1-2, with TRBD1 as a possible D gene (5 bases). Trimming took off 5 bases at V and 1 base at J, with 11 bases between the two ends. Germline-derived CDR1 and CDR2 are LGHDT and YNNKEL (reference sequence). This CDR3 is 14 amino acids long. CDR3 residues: CASSREQGNYGYTF. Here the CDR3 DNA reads TGTGCCAGCAGCAGAGAGCAGGGTAACTATGGCTACACCTTC.

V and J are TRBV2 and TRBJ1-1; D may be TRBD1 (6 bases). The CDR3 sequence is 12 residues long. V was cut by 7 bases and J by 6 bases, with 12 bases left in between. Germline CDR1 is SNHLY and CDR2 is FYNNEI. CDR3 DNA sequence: TGTGCCAGCAACCTACAGGGTTCTGAAGCTTTCTTT. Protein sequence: CASNLQGSEAFF.

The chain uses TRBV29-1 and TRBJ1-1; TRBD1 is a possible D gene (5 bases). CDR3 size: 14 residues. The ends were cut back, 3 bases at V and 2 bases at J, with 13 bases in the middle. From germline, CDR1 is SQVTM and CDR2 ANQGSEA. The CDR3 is CSVDMVGLNTEAFF. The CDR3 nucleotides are TGCAGCGTTGATATGGTGGGGCTCAACACTGAAGCTTTCTTT. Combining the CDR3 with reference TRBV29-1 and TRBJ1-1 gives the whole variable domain SAVISQKPSRDICQRGTSLTIQCQVDSQVTMMFWYRQQPGQSLTLIATANQGSEATYESGFVIDKFPISRPNLTFSTLTVSNMSPEDSSIYLCSVDMVGLNTEAFFGQGTRLTVV.

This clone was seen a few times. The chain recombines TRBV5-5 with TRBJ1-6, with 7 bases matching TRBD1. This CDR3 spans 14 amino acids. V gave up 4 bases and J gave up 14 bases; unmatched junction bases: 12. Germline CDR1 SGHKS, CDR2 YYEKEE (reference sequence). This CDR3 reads CASSLSTGQAALHF. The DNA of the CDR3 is TGTGCCAGCAGCCTCTCGACAGGGCAGGCGGCCCTCCACTTT.

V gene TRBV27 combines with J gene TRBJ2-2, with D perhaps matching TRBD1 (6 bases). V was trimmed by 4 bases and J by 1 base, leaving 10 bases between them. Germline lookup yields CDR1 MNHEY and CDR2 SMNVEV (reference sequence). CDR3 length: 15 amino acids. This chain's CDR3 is CASSSTGRNTGELFF. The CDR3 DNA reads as TGTGCCAGCAGTTCTACAGGGAGGAACACCGGGGAGCTGTTTTTT.

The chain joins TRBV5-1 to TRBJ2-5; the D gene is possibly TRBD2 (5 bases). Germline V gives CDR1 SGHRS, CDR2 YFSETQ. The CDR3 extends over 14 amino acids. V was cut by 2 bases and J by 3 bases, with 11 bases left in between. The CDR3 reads CASSLGLGKETQYF. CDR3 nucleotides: TGCGCCAGCAGCTTAGGACTCGGGAAAGAGACCCAGTACTTC.

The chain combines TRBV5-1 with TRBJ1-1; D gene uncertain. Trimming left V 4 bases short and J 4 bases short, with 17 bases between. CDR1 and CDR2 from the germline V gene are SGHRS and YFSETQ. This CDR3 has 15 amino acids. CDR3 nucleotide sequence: TGCGCCAGCAGCCAGGCCGGCGGGAGAGGCACTGAAGCTTTCTTT. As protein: CASSQAGGRGTEAFF.

Here the CDR3 DNA reads TGTGCCAGCAGTTTAGACAGGGCCGGTGGCTACACCTTC. Amino acid sequence: CASSLDRAGGYTF. The rearrangement links TRBV12-3 or TRBV12-4 to TRBJ1-2, with D possibly being TRBD1 (6 bases). The CDR3 covers 13 residues. With 1 base removed from V and 7 bases from J, the gap between germline ends came to 10 bases.

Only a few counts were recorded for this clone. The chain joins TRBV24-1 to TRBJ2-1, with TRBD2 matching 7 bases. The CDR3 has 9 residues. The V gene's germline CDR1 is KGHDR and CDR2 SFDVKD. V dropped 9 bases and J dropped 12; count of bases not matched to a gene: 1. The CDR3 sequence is CATPGGQFF. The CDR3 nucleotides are TGTGCCACCCCGGGGGGGCAGTTCTTC.

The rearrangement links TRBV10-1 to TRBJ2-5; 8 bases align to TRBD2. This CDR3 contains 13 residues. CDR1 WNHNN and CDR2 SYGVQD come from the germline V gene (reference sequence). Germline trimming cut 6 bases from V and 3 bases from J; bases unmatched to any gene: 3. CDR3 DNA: TGCGCCAGCAGCAGAGCGGGGGAAGAGACCCAGTACTTC. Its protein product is CASSRAGEETQYF.

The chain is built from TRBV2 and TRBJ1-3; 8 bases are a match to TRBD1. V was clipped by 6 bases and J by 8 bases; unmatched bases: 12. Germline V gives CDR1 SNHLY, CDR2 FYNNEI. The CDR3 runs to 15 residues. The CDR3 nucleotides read TGTGCCAGCAGCGCATTGACCAGGGGGCGGGACACCATATATTTT. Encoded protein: CASSALTRGRDTIYF.

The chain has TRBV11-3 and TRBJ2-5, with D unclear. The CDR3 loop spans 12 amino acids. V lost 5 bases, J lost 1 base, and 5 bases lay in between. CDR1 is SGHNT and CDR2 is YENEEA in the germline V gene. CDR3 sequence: CASSRGQETQYF. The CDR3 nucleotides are TGTGCCAGCAGCCGCGGCCAAGAGACCCAGTACTTC.

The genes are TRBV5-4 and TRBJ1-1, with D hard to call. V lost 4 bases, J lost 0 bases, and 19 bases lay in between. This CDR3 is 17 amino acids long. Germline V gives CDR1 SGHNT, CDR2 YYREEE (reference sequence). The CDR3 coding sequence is TGTGCCAGCAGCCCCGGAGGCCCACGAACTGTGAACACTGAAGCTTTCTTT. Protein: CASSPGGPRTVNTEAFF.

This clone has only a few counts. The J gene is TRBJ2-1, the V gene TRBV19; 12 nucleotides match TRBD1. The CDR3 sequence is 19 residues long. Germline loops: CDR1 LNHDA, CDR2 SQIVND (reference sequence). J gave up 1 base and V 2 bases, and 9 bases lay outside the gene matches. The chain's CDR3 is CASSIRGQGAIRSYNEQFF. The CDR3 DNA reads TGTGCCAGTAGTATACGGGGACAGGGGGCCATAAGGTCCTACAATGAGCAGTTCTTC.

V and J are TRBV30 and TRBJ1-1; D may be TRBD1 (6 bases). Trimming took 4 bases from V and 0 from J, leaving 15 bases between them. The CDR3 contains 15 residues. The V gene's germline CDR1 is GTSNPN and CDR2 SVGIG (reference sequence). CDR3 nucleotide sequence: TGTGCCTGGAATAAGGCAGGGGCTCTGAACACTGAAGCTTTCTTT. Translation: CAWNKAGALNTEAFF.

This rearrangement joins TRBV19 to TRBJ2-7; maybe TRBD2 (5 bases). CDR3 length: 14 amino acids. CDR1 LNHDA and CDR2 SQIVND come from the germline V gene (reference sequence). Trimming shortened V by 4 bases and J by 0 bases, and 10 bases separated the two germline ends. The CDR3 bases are TGTGCCAGTAGTACCCCGAGGGACTCCTACGAGCAGTACTTC. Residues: CASSTPRDSYEQYF.

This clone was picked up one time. The DNA of the CDR3 is TGTGCCAGCAGCGTAGCCTCTGGACAGGGTGGTTATGGCTACACCTTC. As protein: CASSVASGQGGYGYTF. The chain recombines TRBV9 with TRBJ1-2; 8 nucleotides agree with TRBD1. The J segment lost 5 bases and the V segment lost 0 bases, leaving 9 bases of the junction unmatched. This CDR3 has 16 residues. CDR1 and CDR2 (germline): SGDLS, YYNGEE.

CDR3 protein: CASSSPAGTPGGEKLFF. Written as DNA, the CDR3 is TGTGCCAGCAGCTCGCCCGCCGGAACACCAGGGGGTGAAAAACTGTTTTTT. The rearrangement joins TRBV7-8 to TRBJ1-4; 7 bases are shared with TRBD1. This CDR3 has 17 residues. V was clipped by 4 bases and J by 7 bases; unmatched bases: 15. In germline, CDR1 is SGHVS, CDR2 FQNEAQ.

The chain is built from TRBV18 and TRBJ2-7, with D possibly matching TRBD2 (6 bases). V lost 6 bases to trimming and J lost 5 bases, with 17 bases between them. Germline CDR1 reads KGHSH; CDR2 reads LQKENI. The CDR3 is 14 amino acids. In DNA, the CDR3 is TGTGCCAGCTCCCAAGGGCTCCGGAGGGACGAGCAGTACTTC. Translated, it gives CASSQGLRRDEQYF.

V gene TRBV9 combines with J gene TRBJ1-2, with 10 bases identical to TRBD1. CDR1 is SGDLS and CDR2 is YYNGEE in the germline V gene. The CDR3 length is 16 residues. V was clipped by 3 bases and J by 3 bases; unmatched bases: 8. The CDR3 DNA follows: TGTGCCAGCAGCGCATCCGGGACAGGGGCTTACTATGGCTACACCTTC. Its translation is CASSASGTGAYYGYTF.

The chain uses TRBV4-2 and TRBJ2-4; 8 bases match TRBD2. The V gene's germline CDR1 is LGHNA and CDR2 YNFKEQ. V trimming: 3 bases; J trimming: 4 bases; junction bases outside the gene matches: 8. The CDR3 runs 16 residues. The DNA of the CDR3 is TGTGCCAGCAGCCAGAGCGGGGGTGGAACAAAAAACATTCAGTACTTC. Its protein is CASSQSGGGTKNIQYF.